Shown below are 20 T cell receptor beta chains from a single sample sequenced in a study of Ad26.COV2.S vaccination and SARS-CoV-2 variants (TCRdb year 2021). The treatment or condition label on this specimen signifies: approximately 18 received Ad26.COV2.S at low or high dose, single or two shots; 5 received placebo; per-sample allocation not given. Repertoires of vaccine and placebo recipients were sequenced from samples taken on day 63 after the first injection. The protocol used for the library was the immunoSEQ multiplex PCR assay. TCRdb mirrors the immuneACCESS table, restricted to in-frame sequences. Some clones are absent from its copies; in checked studies, under half trace to an unresolved V gene, and the reason for the others is unknown. Counted in this sample were around 450,000 clones; approximately 92% of them appeared once. The ten biggest clones cover 12% of the sample. This sample comprised peripheral blood, obtained in a trial of Ad26.COV2.S vaccine versus placebo. These receptor sequences come from a person aged 18-60 years who received the Ad26.COV2.S COVID-19 vaccine or a placebo.

This clone was observed once. The chain links TRBV5-1 to TRBJ1-5; no clear D gene. CDR3 length: 16 residues. CDR1 is SGHRS and CDR2 is YFSETQ in the germline V gene. The V end lost 5 bases, the J end lost 2 bases, and 17 bases lay between the germline ends. The CDR3 reads CASRSGTGSGNQPQHF. CDR3 DNA: TGCGCCAGCAGGAGTGGTACCGGGTCGGGCAATCAGCCCCAGCATTTT.

The genes are TRBV13 and TRBJ2-5, with 7 bases matching TRBD1. From germline, CDR1 is PRHDT and CDR2 FYEKMQ (reference sequence). Trimming removed 5 bases from V and 4 bases from J; junction bases left unmatched: 13. This CDR3 region has 16 residues. In nucleotides, the CDR3 is TGTGCCAGCAGCACGTCGACAGGGCTGGGGTCAGAGACCCAGTACTTC. This gives the protein CASSTSTGLGSETQYF.

V gene TRBV4-2 combines with J gene TRBJ2-2; D not certain. CDR3 size: 15 residues. V gave up 0 bases and J gave up 5 bases, with 10 bases separating them. Germline assignment: CDR1 LGHNA and CDR2 YNFKEQ. The CDR3 spells CASSQEGSTTGELFF. CDR3 in DNA: TGTGCCAGCAGCCAAGAGGGGTCTACAACCGGGGAGCTGTTTTTT.

The V call is TRBV7-2, the J call TRBJ2-5; TRBD2 aligns across 10 bases. Germline assignment: CDR1 SGHTA and CDR2 FQGNSA. The CDR3 is 16 amino acids. The V gene end was trimmed by 2 bases and the J gene end by 4 bases; junction bases not matched to a gene: 7. The CDR3 DNA follows: TGTGCCAGCAGCTTAAGGGGTCTAGCGGGAGTAGAGACCCAGTACTTC. It is translated as CASSLRGLAGVETQYF.

The V and J genes are TRBV4-1 and TRBJ2-7; the match to TRBD1 covers 12 bases. The CDR3 extends over 15 amino acids. Trimming took 3 bases from V and 2 from J; bases not matched to a gene: 2. Germline V CDR1 and CDR2: MGHRA, YSYEKL. The CDR3 region has the DNA TGCGCCAGCAGCCAGGGACAGGGGGCTCCCTACGAGCAGTACTTC. It codes for CASSQGQGAPYEQYF.

This rearrangement joins TRBV9 to TRBJ2-5; D may be TRBD2 (5 bases). V lost 4 bases and J lost 5, with 18 bases in between. The CDR3 sequence is 15 residues long. CDR1 is SGDLS and CDR2 is YYNGEE in the germline V gene. Here the CDR3 reads CASSPRVAPAETQYF. The CDR3 region has the DNA TGTGCCAGCAGCCCTAGAGTAGCGCCGGCGGAGACCCAGTACTTC.

CDR3 protein: CASKTGTSGSEQYF. In nucleotides, the CDR3 is TGCGCCAGTAAGACCGGGACTAGCGGGAGCGAGCAGTACTTC. The V gene is TRBV5-1, the J gene TRBJ2-7, with 14 bases aligning to TRBD2. Germline CDR1 SGHRS, CDR2 YFSETQ. Trimming took 8 bases from V and 6 from J; bases not matched to a gene: 7. The CDR3 is made up of 14 amino acids.

The chain carries TRBV15 and TRBJ1-3; maybe TRBD1 (5 bases). CDR1 and CDR2 (germline): LNHNV, YYDKDF (reference sequence). Trimming left V 0 bases short and J 2 bases short, with 5 bases between. The CDR3 runs 14 residues. CDR3 nucleotides: TGTGCCACCAGCAGAGACAGGGCTGGAAACACCATATATTTT. Its protein product is CATSRDRAGNTIYF.

V gene TRBV10-1 combines with J gene TRBJ2-7, with TRBD2 identical over 11 bases. V dropped 0 bases and J dropped 4; count of bases not matched to a gene: 8. The germline gives CDR1 WNHNN, CDR2 SYGVQD (reference sequence). This CDR3 is built from 17 residues. The CDR3 DNA reads TGCGCCAGCAGTGAGTCGAGGTCTAGCGGGAGGTCGTACGAGCAGTACTTC. Protein: CASSESRSSGRSYEQYF.

This clone was counted a single time. The rearrangement uses TRBV5-1 and TRBJ1-5; 7 bases align to TRBD1. J gave up 1 base and V 4 bases, and 5 bases lay outside the gene matches. Germline V gives CDR1 SGHRS, CDR2 YFSETQ. This CDR3 has 15 amino acids. The CDR3 protein is CASSQGGNSNQPQHF. As DNA, the CDR3 is TGCGCCAGCAGCCAGGGGGGCAACAGCAATCAGCCCCAGCATTTT.

Concerning this clone itself: Sequence at one end of the junction differs from germline and may be a read error. This chain links TRBV7-2 with TRBJ2-4; TRBD1 is a possible D gene (6 bases). From germline, CDR1 is SGHTA and CDR2 FQGNSA. This CDR3 is built from 13 residues. The CDR3 is CASSLEVTHPGDF. As DNA, the CDR3 is TGTGCCAGCAGCTTAGAAGTGACCCACCCAGGGGACTTC.

V is TRBV7-2 and J is TRBJ1-5; the D gene is possibly TRBD1 (5 bases). The ends were cut back, 5 bases at V and 1 base at J, with 9 bases in the middle. This CDR3 is 14 amino acids long. Germline V gene lookup returns CDR1 SGHTA and CDR2 FQGNSA. Written as DNA, the CDR3 is TGTGCCAGCAGCCCCGACAGCAGCAATCAGCCCCAGCATTTT. It encodes CASSPDSSNQPQHF.

This chain links TRBV4-1 with TRBJ2-7; D unresolved. The germline V and J ends were trimmed by 2 bases and 0 bases, with 8 bases remaining between them. CDR3 length: 14 residues. CDR1 is MGHRA and CDR2 is YSYEKL in the germline V gene. The DNA for the CDR3 is TGCGCCAGCAGCCAACACATTAGCTCCTACGAGCAGTACTTC. This sequence encodes CASSQHISSYEQYF.

The J gene is TRBJ2-7, the V gene TRBV19, with D possibly TRBD1 on 5 matching bases. The germline V gene encodes CDR1 LNHDA and CDR2 SQIVND (reference sequence). Trimming took off 3 bases at V and 6 bases at J, with 12 bases between the two ends. The CDR3 is 13 amino acids. Written as DNA, the CDR3 is TGTGCCAGTAGTATTCAGGGTTTCGGCGAGCAGTACTTC. Its translation: CASSIQGFGEQYF.

The chain joins TRBV6-5 to TRBJ2-7; D is possibly TRBD1 or TRBD2 (5 bases each). The V end was cut by 5 bases, the J end by 0 bases, with 14 bases between. Germline V gives CDR1 MNHEY, CDR2 SVGAGI. CDR3 length equals 15 residues. The CDR3: CASSPSGPGSYEQYF. In DNA form, the CDR3 reads TGTGCCAGCAGTCCCTCGGGACCGGGCTCCTACGAGCAGTACTTC.

The gene calls are TRBV6-4 and TRBJ1-2; 9 positions match TRBD1. The CDR3 is made up of 15 amino acids. CDR1 is MRHNA and CDR2 is SNTAGT in the germline V gene. The ends lost 5 bases at V and 4 bases at J; junction bases unmatched: 8. The CDR3 sequence: CASSPSDRGSYGYTF. The CDR3 DNA reads as TGTGCCAGCAGTCCTTCGGACAGGGGCAGCTATGGCTACACCTTC.

The V gene is TRBV7-9, the J gene TRBJ2-1, with D unresolved. The CDR3 sequence is 16 residues long. Looked up from germline, CDR1 is SEHNR and CDR2 is FQNEAQ (reference sequence). The V and J ends lost 1 base and 0 bases respectively, with 10 bases between them. CDR3 nucleotides: TGTGCCAGCAGCTTAGAGGTGGCGAGCTCCTACAATGAGCAGTTCTTC. This codes for CASSLEVASSYNEQFF.

The V and J genes are TRBV30 and TRBJ1-4, with 7 bases fitting TRBD1. CDR3 size: 13 residues. V was pared by 1 base and J by 12 bases, with 8 bases of the junction left unmatched. Per the germline V gene, CDR1 is GTSNPN and CDR2 is SVGIG (reference sequence). This CDR3 is CAWSEGARRELFF. CDR3 coding DNA: TGTGCCTGGAGTGAGGGGGCGCGACGCGAACTGTTTTTT. The variable domain in full, with the rest retrieved from reference TRBV30 and TRBJ1-4, is SQTIHQWPATLVQPVGSPLSLECTVEGTSNPNLYWYRQAAGRGLQLLFYSVGIGQISSEVPQNLSASRPQDRQFILSSKKLLLSDSGFYLCAWSEGARRELFFGSGTQLSVL.

The chain couples TRBV3-1 (or the pseudogene TRBV3-2) to TRBJ1-2, with D possibly TRBD1 on 6 matching bases. Trimming took off 4 bases at V and 0 bases at J, with 12 bases between the two ends. CDR3 length: 15 residues. Per germline, CDR1 LGHDT and CDR2 YNNKEL (reference sequence). The CDR3 sequence is CASSRWTETNYGYTF. The CDR3 DNA reads as TGTGCCAGCAGCCGCTGGACAGAAACTAACTATGGCTACACCTTC.

This chain connects TRBV4-1 to TRBJ1-1; D remains ambiguous. Germline V gene lookup returns CDR1 MGHRA and CDR2 YSYEKL. The CDR3 spans 15 residues. V was shortened by 5 bases and J by 3 bases, with 16 bases between the two germline ends. CDR3 region: CASSDIHPRDTEAFF. The CDR3 DNA is TGCGCCAGCAGCGATATCCACCCACGGGACACTGAAGCTTTCTTT.